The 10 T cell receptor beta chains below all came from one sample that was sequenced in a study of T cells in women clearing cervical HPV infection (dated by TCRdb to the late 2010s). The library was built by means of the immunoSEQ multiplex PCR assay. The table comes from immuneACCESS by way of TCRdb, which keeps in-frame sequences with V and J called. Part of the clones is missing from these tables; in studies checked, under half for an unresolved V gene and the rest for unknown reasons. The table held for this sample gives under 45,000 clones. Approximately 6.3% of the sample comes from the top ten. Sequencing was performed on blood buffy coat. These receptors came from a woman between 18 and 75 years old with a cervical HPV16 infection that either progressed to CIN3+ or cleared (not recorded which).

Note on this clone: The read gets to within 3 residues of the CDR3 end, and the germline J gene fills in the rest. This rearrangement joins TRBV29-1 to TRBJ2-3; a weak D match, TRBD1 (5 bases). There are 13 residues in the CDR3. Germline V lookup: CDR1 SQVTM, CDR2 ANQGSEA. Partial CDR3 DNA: TGCAGCGTTGAAGCAGGGAACCAAGAGACG. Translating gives CSVEAGNQET. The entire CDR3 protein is CSVEAGNQETQYF.

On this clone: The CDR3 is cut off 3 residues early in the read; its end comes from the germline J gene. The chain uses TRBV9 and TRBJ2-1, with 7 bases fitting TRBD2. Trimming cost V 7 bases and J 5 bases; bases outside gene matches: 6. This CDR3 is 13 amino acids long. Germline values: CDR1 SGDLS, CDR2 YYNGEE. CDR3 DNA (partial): TGTGCCAGCCGGGGGACTACCAACAATGAG. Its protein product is CASRGTTNNE. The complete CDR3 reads CASRGTTNNEQFF.

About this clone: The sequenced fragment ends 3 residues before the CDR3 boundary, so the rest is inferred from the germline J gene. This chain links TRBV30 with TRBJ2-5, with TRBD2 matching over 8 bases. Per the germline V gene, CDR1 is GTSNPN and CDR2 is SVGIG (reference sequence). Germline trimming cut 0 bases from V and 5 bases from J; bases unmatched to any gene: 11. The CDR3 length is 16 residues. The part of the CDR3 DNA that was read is TGTGCCTGGAGTGTAAGCGCGGGAGGAGTATTGGAGACC. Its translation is CAWSVSAGGVLET. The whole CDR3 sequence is CAWSVSAGGVLETQYF.

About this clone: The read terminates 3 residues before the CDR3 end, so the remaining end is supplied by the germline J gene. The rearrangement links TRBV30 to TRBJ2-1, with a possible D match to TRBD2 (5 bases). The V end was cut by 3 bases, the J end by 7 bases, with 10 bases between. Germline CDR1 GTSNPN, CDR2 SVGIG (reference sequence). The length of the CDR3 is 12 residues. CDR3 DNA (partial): TGTGCCTGGAGGGACTCTCGAAATGAG. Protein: CAWRDSRNE. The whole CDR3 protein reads CAWRDSRNEQFF.

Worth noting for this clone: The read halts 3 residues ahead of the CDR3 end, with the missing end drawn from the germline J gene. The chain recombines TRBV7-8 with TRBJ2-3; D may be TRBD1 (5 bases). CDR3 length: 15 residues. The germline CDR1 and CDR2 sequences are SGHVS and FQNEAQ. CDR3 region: CASSLGAGLVETQYF. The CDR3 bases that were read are TGTGCCAGCAGCTTAGGGGCAGGGCTTGTAGAGACG.

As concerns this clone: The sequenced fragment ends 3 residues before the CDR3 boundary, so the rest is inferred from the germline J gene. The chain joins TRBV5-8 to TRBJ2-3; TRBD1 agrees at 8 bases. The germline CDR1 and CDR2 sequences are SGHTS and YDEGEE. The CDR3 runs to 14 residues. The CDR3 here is CASSLGQGTQPQYF. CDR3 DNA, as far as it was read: TGTGCCAGCAGCTTGGGACAGGGGACCCAGCCG. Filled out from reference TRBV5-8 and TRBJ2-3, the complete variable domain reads EAGVTQSPTHLIKTRGQQATLRCSPISGHTSVYWYQQALGLGLQFLLWYDEGEERNRGNFPPRFSGRQFPNYSSELNVNALELEDSALYLCASSLGQGTQPQYFGPGTRLTVL.

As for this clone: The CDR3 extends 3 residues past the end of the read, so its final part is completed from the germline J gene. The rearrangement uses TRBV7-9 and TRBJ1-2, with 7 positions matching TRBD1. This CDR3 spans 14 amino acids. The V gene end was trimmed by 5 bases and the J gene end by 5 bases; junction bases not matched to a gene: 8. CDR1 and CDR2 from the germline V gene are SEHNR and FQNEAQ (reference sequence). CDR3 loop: CASSRGEGAYGYTF. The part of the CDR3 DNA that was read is TGTGCCAGCAGCCGGGGAGAGGGGGCATATGGC.

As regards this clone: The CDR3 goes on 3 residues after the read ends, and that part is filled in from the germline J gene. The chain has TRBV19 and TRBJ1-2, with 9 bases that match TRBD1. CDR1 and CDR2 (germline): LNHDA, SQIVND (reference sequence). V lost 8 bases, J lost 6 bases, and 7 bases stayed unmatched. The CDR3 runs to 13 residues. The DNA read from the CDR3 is TGTGCCAGTTCTACAGGGGGCGGGAATGGC. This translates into CASSTGGGNG. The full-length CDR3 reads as CASSTGGGNGYTF.

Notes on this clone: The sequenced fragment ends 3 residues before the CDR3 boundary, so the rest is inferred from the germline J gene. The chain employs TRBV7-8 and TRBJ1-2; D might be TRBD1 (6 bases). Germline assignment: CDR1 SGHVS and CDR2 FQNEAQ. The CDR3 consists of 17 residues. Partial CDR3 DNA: TGTGCCAGCAGCCCACGGGGGGCGGGGGGGTCCTACAATGAC. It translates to CASSPRGAGGSYND. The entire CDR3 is CASSPRGAGGSYNDYTF.

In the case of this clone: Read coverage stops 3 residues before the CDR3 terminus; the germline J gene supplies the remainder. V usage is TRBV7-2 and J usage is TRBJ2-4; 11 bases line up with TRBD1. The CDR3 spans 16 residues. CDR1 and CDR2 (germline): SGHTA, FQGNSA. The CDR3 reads CASSLAGQGVLGGQYF. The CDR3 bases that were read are TGTGCCAGCAGCTTAGCGGGACAGGGGGTTTTGGGTGGT.